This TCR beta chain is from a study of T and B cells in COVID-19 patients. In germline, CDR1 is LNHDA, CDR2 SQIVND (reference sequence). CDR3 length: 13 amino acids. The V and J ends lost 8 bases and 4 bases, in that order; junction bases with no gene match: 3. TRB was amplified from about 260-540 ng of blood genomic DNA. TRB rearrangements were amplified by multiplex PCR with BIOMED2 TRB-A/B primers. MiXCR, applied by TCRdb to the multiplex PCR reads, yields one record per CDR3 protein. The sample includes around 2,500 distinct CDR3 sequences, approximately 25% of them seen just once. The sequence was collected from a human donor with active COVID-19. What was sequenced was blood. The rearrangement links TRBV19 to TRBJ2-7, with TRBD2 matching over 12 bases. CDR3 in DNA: TGTGCCAGTGCGACTAGCGGGGGTTACGAGCAGTACTTC. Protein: CASATSGGYEQYF. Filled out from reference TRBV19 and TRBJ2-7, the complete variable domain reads DGGITQSPKYLFRKEGQNVTLSCEQNLNHDAMYWYRQDPGQGLRLIYYSQIVNDFQKGDIAEGYSVSREKKESFPLTVTSAQKNPTAFYLCASATSGGYEQYFGPGTRLTVT.